Listed here are 29 T cell receptor beta chains from one sample, sequenced in a study of blood T cell repertoires in COVID-19. Method: immunoSEQ multiplex PCR; TCRdb's copy keeps in-frame clones and lacks some. The sample lists approximately 350,000 clones; roughly 90% were seen once. The sequencing sample was made of peripheral blood. The receptors here all came from a woman in her twenties or thirties with COVID-19, enrolled during active disease.

This chain joins TRBV18 and TRBJ1-1; a possible D gene is TRBD1 (6 bases). The CDR3 consists of 15 residues. Germline CDR1 reads KGHSH; CDR2 reads LQKENI. The V end lost 2 bases, the J end lost 0 bases, and 10 bases lay between the germline ends. CDR3 loop: CASSPRGGLNTEAFF. DNA of the CDR3: TGTGCCAGCTCACCAAGGGGGGGTCTGAACACTGAAGCTTTCTTT.

The gene calls are TRBV10-1 and TRBJ2-1; the D gene is possibly TRBD2 (6 bases). The germline V gene has CDR1 WNHNN and CDR2 SYGVQD (reference sequence). The CDR3 has 13 residues. Trimming removed 0 bases at V and 10 bases at J, with 10 bases between. The CDR3 spells CASSESARGEQFF. DNA for the CDR3: TGCGCCAGCAGTGAGTCGGCACGGGGGGAGCAGTTCTTC.

V and J are TRBV19 and TRBJ2-7; 9 bases map to TRBD1. The germline CDR1 and CDR2 sequences are LNHDA and SQIVND (reference sequence). V shed 4 bases and J 3 bases; nucleotides not matched to a gene: 4. This CDR3 spans 14 amino acids. The CDR3 DNA follows: TGTGCCAGTAGTAGGGGACAGGGTTTCTACGAGCAGTACTTC. Translation: CASSRGQGFYEQYF. Together with reference TRBV19 and TRBJ2-7, the CDR3 gives the full variable domain: DGGITQSPKYLFRKEGQNVTLSCEQNLNHDAMYWYRQDPGQGLRLIYYSQIVNDFQKGDIAEGYSVSREKKESFPLTVTSAQKNPTAFYLCASSRGQGFYEQYFGPGTRLTVT.

The J gene is TRBJ2-2, the V gene TRBV5-5, with 7 positions matching TRBD2. The V and J ends lost 2 bases and 1 base, in that order; junction bases with no gene match: 2. Germline V gives CDR1 SGHKS, CDR2 YYEKEE (reference sequence). This CDR3 has 15 amino acids. CDR3 protein: CASSFGGGNTGELFF. DNA for the CDR3: TGTGCCAGCAGCTTTGGCGGGGGGAACACCGGGGAGCTGTTTTTT.

A few counts support this clone. V is TRBV19 and J is TRBJ1-5, with TRBD1 identical over 7 bases. Unmatched junction bases numbered 10, after V lost 6 bases and J lost 11 bases. The CDR3 runs 13 residues. Germline V lookup: CDR1 LNHDA, CDR2 SQIVND (reference sequence). CDR3 sequence (DNA): TGTGCCAGTAGGGAAGGGGGCGCATGGGCCCAGCATTTT. Translated: CASREGGAWAQHF. Combining the CDR3 with reference TRBV19 and TRBJ1-5 gives the whole variable domain DGGITQSPKYLFRKEGQNVTLSCEQNLNHDAMYWYRQDPGQGLRLIYYSQIVNDFQKGDIAEGYSVSREKKESFPLTVTSAQKNPTAFYLCASREGGAWAQHFGDGTRLSIL.

The chain joins TRBV11-2 to TRBJ1-1; TRBD1 is a possible D gene (6 bases). The germline V and J ends were trimmed by 7 bases and 0 bases, with 12 bases remaining between them. CDR1 SGHAT and CDR2 FQNNGV come from the germline V gene. This CDR3 is built from 14 residues. The CDR3 DNA reads as TGTGCCAGCAACGCCCAGGGGATGAACACTGAAGCTTTCTTT. It codes for CASNAQGMNTEAFF.

CDR3 in amino acids: CATSDFGGEYTGELFF. The DNA for the CDR3 is TGTGCCACCAGTGATTTCGGCGGTGAATACACCGGGGAGCTGTTTTTT. V is TRBV24-1 and J is TRBJ2-2; D ambiguous. The CDR3 runs 16 residues. Germline values: CDR1 KGHDR, CDR2 SFDVKD. Trimming shortened V by 1 base and J by 3 bases, and 11 bases separated the two germline ends.

The rearrangement joins TRBV5-1 to TRBJ1-6; D not resolved. V was cut by 3 bases and J by 6 bases, with 7 bases left in between. This CDR3 spans 13 amino acids. Germline CDR1 and CDR2: SGHRS and YFSETQ. Written as DNA, the CDR3 is TGCGCCAGCAGCTATAACGGTAATTCACCCCTCCACTTT. As protein: CASSYNGNSPLHF.

The rearrangement joins TRBV28 to TRBJ2-6; 9 positions agree with TRBD1. The CDR3 has 17 amino acids. The J segment lost 2 bases and the V segment lost 4 bases, leaving 6 bases of the junction unmatched. CDR1 is MDHEN, CDR2 SYDVKM, per germline. CDR3 sequence reads: CASSWDRDRPGANVLTF. The DNA for the CDR3 is TGTGCCAGCAGTTGGGACAGGGACCGGCCTGGGGCCAACGTCCTGACTTTC. Full variable domain (outside the CDR3, taken from reference TRBV28 and TRBJ2-6): DVKVTQSSRYLVKRTGEKVFLECVQDMDHENMFWYRQDPGLGLRLIYFSYDVKMKEKGDIPEGYSVSREKKERFSLILESASTNQTSMYLCASSWDRDRPGANVLTFGAGSRLTVL.

The chain is built from TRBV19 and TRBJ1-2; 8 bases map to TRBD1. The trim removed 1 base at V and 2 bases at J, leaving 21 bases unmatched. CDR1 and CDR2 from the germline V gene are LNHDA and SQIVND (reference sequence). The CDR3 is made up of 21 amino acids. CDR3 nucleotide sequence: TGTGCCAGTAGTATAGGGGGCCGGTTCTTTGGACAGGGTCCGAACAACTATGGCTACACCTTC. Amino acid sequence: CASSIGGRFFGQGPNNYGYTF.

With regard to this clone: This sample includes further DNA sequences coding for the same CDR3. The chain combines TRBV11-2 with TRBJ2-2; D gene unclear. V was cut by 1 base and J by 2 bases, with 5 bases left in between. The CDR3 contains 14 residues. CDR1 and CDR2 from the germline V gene are SGHAT and FQNNGV. The CDR3 is CASSLGLNTGELFF. As DNA, the CDR3 is TGTGCCAGCAGCTTAGGACTTAACACCGGGGAGCTGTTTTTT.

This clone has only one observation. This chain connects TRBV6-2 or TRBV6-3 to TRBJ2-7; 8 bases agree with TRBD1. Germline CDR1 MNHEY, CDR2 SVGEGT. This CDR3 is 16 amino acids long. The V segment lost 2 bases and the J segment 5 bases; nucleotides outside the gene matches: 11. CDR3 amino acids: CASSYRPLQGAHEQYF. CDR3 bases: TGTGCCAGCAGTTACAGACCCCTGCAGGGGGCCCACGAGCAGTACTTC.

This chain connects TRBV7-2 to TRBJ2-2; 8 nucleotides align to TRBD2. The J segment lost 1 base and the V segment lost 3 bases, leaving 4 bases of the junction unmatched. CDR3 length equals 16 residues. Per the germline V gene, CDR1 is SGHTA and CDR2 is FQGNSA. Here the CDR3 DNA reads TGTGCCAGCAGCTTTTTCGCGGGGGGGAACACCGGGGAGCTGTTTTTT. Amino acid sequence: CASSFFAGGNTGELFF.

The chain has TRBV4-1 and TRBJ2-7; D perhaps matches TRBD1 (6 bases). With 1 base removed from V and 2 bases from J, the gap between germline ends came to 18 bases. This CDR3 contains 17 residues. Per the germline V gene, CDR1 is MGHRA and CDR2 is YSYEKL. CDR3 loop: CASSQGPTGQVPYEQYF. The CDR3 DNA sequence: TGCGCCAGCAGCCAAGGACCAACAGGGCAGGTCCCCTACGAGCAGTACTTC.

The chain uses TRBV7-9 and TRBJ2-1, with TRBD2 as a possible D gene (6 bases). Germline loops: CDR1 SEHNR, CDR2 FQNEAQ (reference sequence). This CDR3 has 14 amino acids. Trimming cost V 2 bases and J 9 bases, with 14 bases left between them. DNA for the CDR3: TGTGCCAGCAGCTTAATGGCGTCTAGCGCTGAGCAGTTCTTC. Translation gives CASSLMASSAEQFF. The entire variable domain, with the rest obtained from reference TRBV7-9 and TRBJ2-1, is as follows: DTGVSQNPRHKITKRGQNVTFRCDPISEHNRLYWYRQTLGQGPEFLTYFQNEAQLEKSRLLSDRFSAERPKGSFSTLEIQRTEQGDSAMYLCASSLMASSAEQFFGPGTRLTVL.

V is TRBV18 and J is TRBJ1-6; 8 bases line up with TRBD1. After removal of 3 bases from V and 0 bases from J, the junction contained 7 bases not matched to a gene. Germline V CDR1 and CDR2: KGHSH, LQKENI. This CDR3 contains 18 residues. The CDR3 loop reads CASSPQDRDSSYNSPLHF. CDR3 in DNA: TGTGCCAGCTCACCGCAGGACAGGGATAGCTCCTATAATTCACCCCTCCACTTT.

J is TRBJ2-7 and V is TRBV2, with 9 bases aligning to TRBD2. Germline CDR1 and CDR2: SNHLY and FYNNEI. The CDR3 totals 19 residues. V lost 6 bases, J lost 6 bases, and 24 bases stayed unmatched. CDR3 coding DNA: TGTGCCAGCAGAGTGGACGTACCGTCTAGCGGGATTGAGGTTGCCGAGCAGTACGTC. This encodes CASRVDVPSSGIEVAEQYV.

This clone is a singleton in its sample. V usage is TRBV18 and J usage is TRBJ1-3; 10 bases are a match to TRBD1. Trimming removed 4 bases from V and 2 bases from J; junction bases left unmatched: 5. Germline values: CDR1 KGHSH, CDR2 LQKENI. This CDR3 has 16 amino acids. Here the CDR3 DNA reads TGTGCCAGCTCACATGGGACAGGGGCGACTGGAAACACCATATATTTT. Its protein product is CASSHGTGATGNTIYF.

V is TRBV19 and J is TRBJ1-1; D not resolved. CDR1 and CDR2 (germline): LNHDA, SQIVND (reference sequence). Trimming stripped 4 bases from V and 4 bases from J, with 13 bases between. The CDR3 has 14 residues. CDR3 nucleotide sequence: TGTGCCAGTAGTACTGGATCGCCGGGCACTGAAGCTTTCTTT. This encodes CASSTGSPGTEAFF.

The rearrangement uses TRBV18 and TRBJ1-2; possibly TRBD1 for D (6 bases). Germline CDR1 reads KGHSH; CDR2 reads LQKENI. Trimming shortened V by 2 bases and J by 2 bases, and 9 bases separated the two germline ends. The CDR3 extends over 14 amino acids. The CDR3 bases are TGTGCCAGCTCACCAGAGCAGGGGAACTATGGCTACACCTTC. This gives the protein CASSPEQGNYGYTF. The whole variable domain, filled in from reference TRBV18 and TRBJ1-2, reads NAGVMQNPRHLVRRRGQEARLRCSPMKGHSHVYWYRQLPEEGLKFMVYLQKENIIDESGMPKERFSAEFPKEGPSILRIQQVVRGDSAAYFCASSPEQGNYGYTFGSGTRLTVV.

V gene TRBV5-6 combines with J gene TRBJ2-1, with 7 bases fitting TRBD2. Germline V lookup: CDR1 SGHDT, CDR2 YYEEEE. Trimming took 4 bases from V and 4 from J; bases not matched to a gene: 2. This CDR3 contains 13 residues. CDR3 sequence (DNA): TGTGCCAGCAGCGGCGGGGGTTACAATGAGCAGTTCTTC. Translated, it gives CASSGGGYNEQFF.

This chain connects TRBV6-5 to TRBJ2-2; 12 bases agree with TRBD2. With V trimmed by 5 bases and J by 5 bases, 3 bases remained unmatched. Per the germline V gene, CDR1 is MNHEY and CDR2 is SVGAGI. The CDR3 loop spans 15 amino acids. The CDR3 sequence is CASSRLAGVTGELFF. The CDR3 DNA is TGTGCCAGCAGTCGACTAGCGGGGGTTACCGGGGAGCTGTTTTTT.

The chain uses TRBV21-1 and TRBJ1-5; TRBD1, as called in the table, went unchecked against the DNA. TRBV21-1 is reported as a pseudogene. The CDR3 totals 16 residues. The CDR3 bases are TGTGCCAGCAGCAAAGGGGTGGACAGGGGAGGCCAGCCCCAGCATTTT. It is translated as CASSKGVDRGGQPQHF.

The chain uses TRBV4-1 and TRBJ2-1, with TRBD2 matching 9 bases. CDR1 and CDR2 (germline): MGHRA, YSYEKL. J was trimmed by 3 bases and V by 0 bases; bases with no gene match: 3. This CDR3 has 16 residues. The CDR3 nucleotides are TGCGCCAGCAGCCAAGAGGGGACTAGCAGCTACAATGAGCAGTTCTTC. This sequence encodes CASSQEGTSSYNEQFF.

The chain carries TRBV9 and TRBJ1-1; D gene uncertain. Germline V gene data show CDR1 as SGDLS and CDR2 as YYNGEE. The length of the CDR3 is 11 residues. The V end lost 3 bases, the J end lost 4 bases, and 4 bases lay between the germline ends. The CDR3, as DNA: TGTGCCAGCAGCGGCGGCACTGAAGCTTTCTTT. This encodes CASSGGTEAFF.

As concerns this clone: Germline and junction disagree at one end, which may indicate a read error. This sequence joins TRBV7-7 and TRBJ1-5; 7 bases map to TRBD1. CDR3 length: 16 amino acids. The germline V gene encodes CDR1 SSHAT and CDR2 FNYEAQ (reference sequence). In DNA form, the CDR3 reads TGTGCTAGCAGCCTAGGGACAGACGATAGCAATCAGCCCCAGCATTTT. Its protein product is CASSLGTDDSNQPQHF.

In this sample, this clone turned up once. V usage is TRBV28 and J usage is TRBJ1-1; tentative D call: TRBD1 (6 bases). Germline V gives CDR1 MDHEN, CDR2 SYDVKM. The germline V and J ends were trimmed by 5 bases and 11 bases, with 12 bases remaining between them. This CDR3 region has 11 residues. The CDR3 loop is CASSTDSHAFF. The CDR3 DNA follows: TGTGCCAGCAGTACGGACAGTCATGCTTTCTTT.

This chain joins TRBV10-1 and TRBJ2-7, with 10 bases lining up with TRBD1. The V and J ends lost 9 bases and 5 bases, in that order; junction bases with no gene match: 10. Per the germline V gene, CDR1 is WNHNN and CDR2 is SYGVQD (reference sequence). The CDR3 spans 14 residues. CDR3 sequence: CARRGTGDSDEQYV. Here the CDR3 DNA reads TGCGCCAGAAGGGGGACAGGGGATAGCGACGAGCAGTACGTC.

The chain couples TRBV21-1 to TRBJ2-3; TRBD1, the table's D call, lacks a check against the DNA. TRBV21-1 counts as a pseudogene. This CDR3 comprises 17 residues. Written as DNA, the CDR3 is TGTGCCAGCAGCAAACTGGAAAGGGGGAATCCCACAGATACGCAGTATTTT. Its translation is CASSKLERGNPTDTQYF.